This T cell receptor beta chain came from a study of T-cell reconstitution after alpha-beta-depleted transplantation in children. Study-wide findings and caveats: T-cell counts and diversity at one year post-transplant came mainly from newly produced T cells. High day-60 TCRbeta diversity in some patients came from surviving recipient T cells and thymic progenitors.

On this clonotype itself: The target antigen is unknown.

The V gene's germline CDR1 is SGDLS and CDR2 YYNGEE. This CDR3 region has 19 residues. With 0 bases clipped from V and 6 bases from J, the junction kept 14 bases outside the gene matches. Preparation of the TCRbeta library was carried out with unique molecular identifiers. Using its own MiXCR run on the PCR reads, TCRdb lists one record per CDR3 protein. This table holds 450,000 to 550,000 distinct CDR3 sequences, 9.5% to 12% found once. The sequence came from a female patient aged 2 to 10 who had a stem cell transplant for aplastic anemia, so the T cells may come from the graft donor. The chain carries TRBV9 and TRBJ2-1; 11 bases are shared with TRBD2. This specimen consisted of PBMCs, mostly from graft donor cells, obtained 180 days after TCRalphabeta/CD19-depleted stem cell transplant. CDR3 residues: CASSVAERLAGMALNEQFF. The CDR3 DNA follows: TGTGCCAGCAGCGTAGCTGAGAGACTAGCGGGGATGGCGCTCAATGAGCAGTTCTTC.